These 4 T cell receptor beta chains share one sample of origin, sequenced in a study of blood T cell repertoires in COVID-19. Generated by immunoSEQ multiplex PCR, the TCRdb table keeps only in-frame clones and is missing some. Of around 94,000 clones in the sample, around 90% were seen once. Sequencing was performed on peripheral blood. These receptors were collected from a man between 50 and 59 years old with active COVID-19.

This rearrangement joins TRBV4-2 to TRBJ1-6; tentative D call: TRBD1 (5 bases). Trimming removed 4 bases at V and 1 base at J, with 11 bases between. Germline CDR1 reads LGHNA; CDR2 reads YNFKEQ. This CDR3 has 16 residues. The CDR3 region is CASSRSGGSYNSPLHF. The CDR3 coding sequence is TGTGCCAGCAGCCGGAGCGGGGGATCCTATAATTCACCCCTCCACTTT.

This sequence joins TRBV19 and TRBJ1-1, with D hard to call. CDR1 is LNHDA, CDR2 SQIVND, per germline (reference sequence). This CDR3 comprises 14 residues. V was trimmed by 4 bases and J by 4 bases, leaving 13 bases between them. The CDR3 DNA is TGTGCCAGTAGTAGGGCAGGTAGGTCCACTGAAGCTTTCTTT. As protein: CASSRAGRSTEAFF.

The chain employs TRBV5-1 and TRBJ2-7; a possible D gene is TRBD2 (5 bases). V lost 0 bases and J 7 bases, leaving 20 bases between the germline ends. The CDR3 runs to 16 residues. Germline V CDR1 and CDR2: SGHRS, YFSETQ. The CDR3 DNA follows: TGCGCCAGCAGCTTGGGAACTAGTCTGATGTTGAGGGAGCAGTACTTC. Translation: CASSLGTSLMLREQYF.

This CDR3 is CASSLSPSAPETQYF. The CDR3 region has the DNA TGTGCCAGCAGCTTGAGTCCTAGCGCGCCAGAGACCCAGTACTTC. The rearrangement joins TRBV5-5 to TRBJ2-5, with D possibly matching TRBD2 (6 bases). This CDR3 region has 15 residues. Germline CDR1 SGHKS, CDR2 YYEKEE (reference sequence). Trimming took off 1 base at V and 4 bases at J, with 14 bases between the two ends.